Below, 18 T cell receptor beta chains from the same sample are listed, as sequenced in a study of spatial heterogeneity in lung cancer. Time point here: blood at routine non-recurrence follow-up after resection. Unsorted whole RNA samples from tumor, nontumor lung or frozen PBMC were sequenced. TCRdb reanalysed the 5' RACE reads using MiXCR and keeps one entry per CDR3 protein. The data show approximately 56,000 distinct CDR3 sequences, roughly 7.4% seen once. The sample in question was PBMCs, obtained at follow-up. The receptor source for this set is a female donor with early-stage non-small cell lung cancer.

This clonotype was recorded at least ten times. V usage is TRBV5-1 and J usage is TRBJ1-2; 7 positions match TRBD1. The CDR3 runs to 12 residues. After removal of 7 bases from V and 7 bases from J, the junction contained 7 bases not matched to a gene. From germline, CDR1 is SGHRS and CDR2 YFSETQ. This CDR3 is CASGEGQFGYTF. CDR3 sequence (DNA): TGCGCCAGCGGAGAGGGACAGTTTGGCTACACCTTC.

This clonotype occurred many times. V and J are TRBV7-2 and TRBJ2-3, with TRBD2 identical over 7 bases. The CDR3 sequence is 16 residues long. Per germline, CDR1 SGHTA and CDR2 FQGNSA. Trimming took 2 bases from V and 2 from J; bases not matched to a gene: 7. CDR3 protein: CASSLMSAGITDTQYF. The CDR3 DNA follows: TGTGCCAGCAGCTTAATGTCAGCGGGGATCACAGATACGCAGTATTTT.

For the CDR3, the DNA is TGTGCCAGCAGCCCCCGTTTAGGGGAAGCTTTCTTT. As protein: CASSPRLGEAFF. This chain uses TRBV7-8 with TRBJ1-1; D call uncertain. The V gene lost 5 bases and the J gene lost 8 bases, with 12 bases spanning the gap. The length of the CDR3 is 12 residues. In germline, CDR1 is SGHVS, CDR2 FQNEAQ.

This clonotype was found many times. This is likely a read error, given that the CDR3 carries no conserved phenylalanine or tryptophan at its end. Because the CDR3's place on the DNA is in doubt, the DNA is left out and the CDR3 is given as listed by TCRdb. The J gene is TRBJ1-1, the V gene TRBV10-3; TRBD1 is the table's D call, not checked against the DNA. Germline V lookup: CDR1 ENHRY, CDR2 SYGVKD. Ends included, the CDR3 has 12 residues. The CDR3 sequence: CAISESDLGHQL.

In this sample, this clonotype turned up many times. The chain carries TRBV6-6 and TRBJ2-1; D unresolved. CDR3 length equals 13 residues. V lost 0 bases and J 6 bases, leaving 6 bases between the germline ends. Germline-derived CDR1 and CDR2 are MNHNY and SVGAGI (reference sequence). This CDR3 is CASSYSRANEQFF. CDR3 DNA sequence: TGTGCCAGCAGTTACTCGCGAGCCAATGAGCAGTTCTTC.

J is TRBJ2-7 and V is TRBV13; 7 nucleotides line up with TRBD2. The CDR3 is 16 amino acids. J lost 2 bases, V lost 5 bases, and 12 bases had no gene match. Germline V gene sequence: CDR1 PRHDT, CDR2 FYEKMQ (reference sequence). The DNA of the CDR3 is TGTGCCAGCAGCCGACTTCCGGGACTAAACCCCTACGAGCAGTACTTC. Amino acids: CASSRLPGLNPYEQYF.

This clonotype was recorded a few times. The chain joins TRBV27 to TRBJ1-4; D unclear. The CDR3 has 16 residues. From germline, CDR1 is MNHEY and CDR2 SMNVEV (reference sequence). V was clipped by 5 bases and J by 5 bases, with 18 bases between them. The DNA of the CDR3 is TGTGCCAGCAGTACCTTTTACGGAACCTTCAATGAAAAACTGTTTTTT. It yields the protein CASSTFYGTFNEKLFF.

CDR3 sequence reads: CASSLALKGAREKLFF. In DNA form, the CDR3 reads TGTGCCAGCAGCTTAGCGCTAAAAGGGGCACGGGAAAAACTGTTTTTT. This chain links TRBV7-9 with TRBJ1-4, with D perhaps TRBD1 (5 bases). This CDR3 is built from 16 residues. Between the trimmed V and J ends, which lost 0 bases and 8 bases, there was a span of 16 bases. Germline V gene data show CDR1 as SEHNR and CDR2 as FQNEAQ (reference sequence).

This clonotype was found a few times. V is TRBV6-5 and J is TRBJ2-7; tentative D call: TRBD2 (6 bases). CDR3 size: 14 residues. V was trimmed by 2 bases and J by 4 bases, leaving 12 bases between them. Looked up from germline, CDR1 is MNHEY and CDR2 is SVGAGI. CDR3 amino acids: CASSYVGRTYEQYF. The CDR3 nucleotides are TGTGCCAGCAGTTACGTAGGGAGGACGTACGAGCAGTACTTC.

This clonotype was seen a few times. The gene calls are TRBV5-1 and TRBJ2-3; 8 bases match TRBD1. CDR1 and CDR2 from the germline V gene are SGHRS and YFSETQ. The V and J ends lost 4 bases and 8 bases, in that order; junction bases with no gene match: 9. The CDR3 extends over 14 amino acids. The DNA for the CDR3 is TGCGCCAGCAGCCCTACAGGGGGAAGTGGTACGCAGTATTTT. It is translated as CASSPTGGSGTQYF. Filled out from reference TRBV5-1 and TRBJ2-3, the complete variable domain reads KAGVTQTPRYLIKTRGQQVTLSCSPISGHRSVSWYQQTPGQGLQFLFEYFSETQRNKGNFPGRFSGRQFSNSRSEMNVSTLELGDSALYLCASSPTGGSGTQYFGPGTRLTVL.

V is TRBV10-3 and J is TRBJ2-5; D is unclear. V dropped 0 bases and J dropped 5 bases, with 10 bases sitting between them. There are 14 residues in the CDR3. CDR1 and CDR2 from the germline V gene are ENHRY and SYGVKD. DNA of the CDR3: TGTGCCATCAGTGAGTCGACCCCTCGGGAGACCCAGTACTTC. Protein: CAISESTPRETQYF.

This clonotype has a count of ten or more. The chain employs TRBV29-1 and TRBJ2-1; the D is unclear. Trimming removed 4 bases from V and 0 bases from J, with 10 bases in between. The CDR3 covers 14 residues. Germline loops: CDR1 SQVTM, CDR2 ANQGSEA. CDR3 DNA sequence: TGCAGCGTTGTCGCCAGGAGCTCCTACAATGAGCAGTTCTTC. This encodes CSVVARSSYNEQFF.

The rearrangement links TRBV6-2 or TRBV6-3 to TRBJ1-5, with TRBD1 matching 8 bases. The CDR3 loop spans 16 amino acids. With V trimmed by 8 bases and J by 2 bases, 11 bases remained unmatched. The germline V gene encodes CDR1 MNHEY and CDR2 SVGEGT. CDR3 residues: CASSPGQGKGNQPQHF. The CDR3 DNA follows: TGTGCCAGCTCCCCCGGACAGGGAAAGGGCAATCAGCCCCAGCATTTT.

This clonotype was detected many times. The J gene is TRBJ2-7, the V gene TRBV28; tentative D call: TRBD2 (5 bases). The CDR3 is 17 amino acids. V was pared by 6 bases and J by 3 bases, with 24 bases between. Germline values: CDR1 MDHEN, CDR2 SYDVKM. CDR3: CASSSPSGSTPSYEQYF. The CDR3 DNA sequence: TGTGCCAGCAGCTCCCCCTCGGGGTCCACTCCAAGCTACGAGCAGTACTTC.

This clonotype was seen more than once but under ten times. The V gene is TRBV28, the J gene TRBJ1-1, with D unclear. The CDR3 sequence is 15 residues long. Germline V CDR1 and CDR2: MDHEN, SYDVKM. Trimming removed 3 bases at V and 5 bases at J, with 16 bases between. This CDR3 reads CASSFLGSGETEAFF. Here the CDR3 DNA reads TGTGCCAGCAGTTTCTTGGGGAGCGGTGAAACTGAAGCTTTCTTT.

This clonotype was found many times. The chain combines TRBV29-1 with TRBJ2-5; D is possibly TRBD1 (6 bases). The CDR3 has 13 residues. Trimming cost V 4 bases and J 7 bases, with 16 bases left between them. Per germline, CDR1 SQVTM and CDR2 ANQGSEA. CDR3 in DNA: TGCAGCGTTGCCCCGACAGGTTCAGGGACCCAGTACTTC. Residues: CSVAPTGSGTQYF.

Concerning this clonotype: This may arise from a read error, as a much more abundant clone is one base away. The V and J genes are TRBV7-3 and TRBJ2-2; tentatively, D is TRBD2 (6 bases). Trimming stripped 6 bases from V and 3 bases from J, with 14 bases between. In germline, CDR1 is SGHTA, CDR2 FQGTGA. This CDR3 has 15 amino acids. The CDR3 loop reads CASRRGGPDTGELFF. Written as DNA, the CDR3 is TGTGCCAGCAGGCGGGGCGGCCCGGACACCGGGGAGCTGTTTTTT.

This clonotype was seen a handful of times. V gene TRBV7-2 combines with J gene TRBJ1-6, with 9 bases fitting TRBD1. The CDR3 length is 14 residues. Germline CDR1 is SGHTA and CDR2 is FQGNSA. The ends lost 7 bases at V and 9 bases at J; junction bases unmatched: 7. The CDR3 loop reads CASKYRDRVSPLHF. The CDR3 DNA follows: TGTGCCAGCAAATATCGGGACAGGGTTTCACCCCTCCACTTT.